This TCR beta chain was captured in a study of T-cell reconstitution after alpha-beta-depleted transplantation in children. Study-level results: A year post-transplant, T-cell counts and diversity derived mostly from newly produced T cells.

About this clonotype: Its antigen is not identified.

Researchers prepared the TCRbeta library using unique molecular identifiers, the study reports. TCRdb independently ran MiXCR on the PCR reads; one entry per CDR3 protein. There are 300,000 to 350,000 distinct CDR3 sequences in the sample; around 16% occur only once, and about 41% lies in the top ten. The TCR originated in a male patient between 2 and 15 years old who had a stem cell transplant for acute lymphoblastic leukemia, so the T cells may come from the graft donor. The sample consisted of PBMCs, mostly from graft donor cells, taken 360 days after TCRalphabeta/CD19-depleted stem cell transplant.

DNA of the CDR3: TGTGCCAGCAGTTCCTTGGGTAGCGGGAGCCCCTACGAGCAGTACTTC. It yields the protein CASSSLGSGSPYEQYF. This chain connects TRBV6-5 to TRBJ2-7, with 9 bases lining up with TRBD2. CDR3 length: 16 residues. Trimming at V came to 4 bases and at J to 2 bases, leaving 9 bases not matched to a gene. Germline V gives CDR1 MNHEY, CDR2 SVGAGI.